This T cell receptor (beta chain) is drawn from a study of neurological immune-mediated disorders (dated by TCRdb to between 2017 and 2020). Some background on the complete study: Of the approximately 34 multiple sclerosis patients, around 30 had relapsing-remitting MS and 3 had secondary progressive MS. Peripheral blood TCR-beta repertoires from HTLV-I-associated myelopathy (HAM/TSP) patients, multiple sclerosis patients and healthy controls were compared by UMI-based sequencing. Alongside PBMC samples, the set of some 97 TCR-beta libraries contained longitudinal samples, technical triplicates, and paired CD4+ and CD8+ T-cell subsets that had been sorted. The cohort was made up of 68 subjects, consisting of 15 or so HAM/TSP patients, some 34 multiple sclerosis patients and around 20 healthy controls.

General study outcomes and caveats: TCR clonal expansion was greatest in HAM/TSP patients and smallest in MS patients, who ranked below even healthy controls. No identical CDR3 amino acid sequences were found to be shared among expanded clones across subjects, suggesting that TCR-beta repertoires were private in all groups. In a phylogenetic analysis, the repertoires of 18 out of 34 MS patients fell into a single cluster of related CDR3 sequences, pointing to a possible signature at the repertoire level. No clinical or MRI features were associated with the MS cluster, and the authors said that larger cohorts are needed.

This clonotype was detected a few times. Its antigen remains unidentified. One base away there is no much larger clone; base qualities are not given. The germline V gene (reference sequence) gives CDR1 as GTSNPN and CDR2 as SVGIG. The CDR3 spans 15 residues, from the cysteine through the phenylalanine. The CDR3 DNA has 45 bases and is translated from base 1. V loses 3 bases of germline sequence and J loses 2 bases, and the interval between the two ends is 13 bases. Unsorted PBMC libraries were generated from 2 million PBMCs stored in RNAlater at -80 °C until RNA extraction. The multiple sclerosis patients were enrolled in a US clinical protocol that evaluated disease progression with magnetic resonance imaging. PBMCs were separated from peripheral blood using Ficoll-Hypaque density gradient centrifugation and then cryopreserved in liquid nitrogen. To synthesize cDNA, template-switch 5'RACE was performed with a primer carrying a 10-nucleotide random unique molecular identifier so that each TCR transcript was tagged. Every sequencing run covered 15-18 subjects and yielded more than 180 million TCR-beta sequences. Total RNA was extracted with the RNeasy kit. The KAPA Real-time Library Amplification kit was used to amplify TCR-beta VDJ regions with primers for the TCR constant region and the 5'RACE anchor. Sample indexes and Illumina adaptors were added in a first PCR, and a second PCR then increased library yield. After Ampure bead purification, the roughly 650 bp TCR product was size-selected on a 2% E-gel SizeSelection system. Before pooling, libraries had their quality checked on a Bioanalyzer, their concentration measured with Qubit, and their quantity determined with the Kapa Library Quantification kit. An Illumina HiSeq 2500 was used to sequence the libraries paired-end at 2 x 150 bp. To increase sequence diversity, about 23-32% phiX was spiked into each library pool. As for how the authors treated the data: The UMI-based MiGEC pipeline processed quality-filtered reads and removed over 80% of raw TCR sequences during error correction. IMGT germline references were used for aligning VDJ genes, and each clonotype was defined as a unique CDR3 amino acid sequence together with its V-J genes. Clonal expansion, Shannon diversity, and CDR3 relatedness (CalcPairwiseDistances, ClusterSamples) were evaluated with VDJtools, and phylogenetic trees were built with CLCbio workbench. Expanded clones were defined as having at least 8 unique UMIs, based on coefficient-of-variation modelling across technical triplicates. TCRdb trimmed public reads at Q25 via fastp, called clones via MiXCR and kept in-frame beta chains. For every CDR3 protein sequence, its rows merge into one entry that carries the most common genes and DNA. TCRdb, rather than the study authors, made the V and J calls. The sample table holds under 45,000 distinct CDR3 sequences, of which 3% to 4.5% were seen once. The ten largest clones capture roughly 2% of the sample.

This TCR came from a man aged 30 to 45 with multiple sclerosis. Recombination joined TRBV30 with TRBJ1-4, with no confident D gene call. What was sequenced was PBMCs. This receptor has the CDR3 CAWSTGSSTNEKLFF. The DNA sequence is TGTGCCTGGAGCACCGGGAGTAGCACTAATGAAAAACTGTTTTTT.